Listed here are 20 T cell receptor beta chains from one sample, sequenced in a study of cytomegalovirus exposure and HLA in healthy donors. Both 60 Vbeta primers and 13 Jbeta primers went into the PCR. Profiled with immunoSEQ multiplex PCR; TCRdb holds only in-frame clones, not every one. The data contain approximately 210,000 clones, about four fifths of them seen just once; the ten biggest clones take up under 2%. Sequenced sample: PBMCs. The origin of the receptors is a girl aged 5 to 17 in good health and CMV-seropositive.

V and J are TRBV27 and TRBJ2-5, with D maybe TRBD2 (7 bases). This CDR3 is built from 16 residues. Trimming took 6 bases from V and 5 from J, leaving 22 bases between them. CDR1 and CDR2 from the germline V gene are MNHEY and SMNVEV (reference sequence). The CDR3 loop reads CASRQSGGGLLETQYF. The CDR3, as DNA: TGTGCCAGCAGACAAAGTGGGGGGGGCCTACTGGAGACCCAGTACTTC.

Here the CDR3 reads CASSPHSKDRGLSYEQYF. The CDR3 coding sequence is TGCGCCAGCAGCCCACACTCTAAAGACAGGGGGCTGTCCTACGAGCAGTACTTC. The chain couples TRBV5-1 to TRBJ2-7, with 10 bases aligning to TRBD1. This CDR3 spans 18 amino acids. CDR1 SGHRS and CDR2 YFSETQ come from the germline V gene. V shed 4 bases and J 1 base; nucleotides not matched to a gene: 14.

The rearrangement joins TRBV19 to TRBJ1-5, with D unresolved. The CDR3 runs to 15 residues. V lost 0 bases and J lost 2, with 8 bases in between. Germline V gives CDR1 LNHDA, CDR2 SQIVND (reference sequence). Here the CDR3 reads CASSIDLQGNQPQHF. The CDR3, as DNA: TGTGCCAGTAGTATAGATCTGCAGGGCAATCAGCCCCAGCATTTT.

This clone was counted a single time. This rearrangement joins TRBV7-2 to TRBJ1-2; D may be TRBD1 (5 bases). The V and J ends lost 1 base and 4 bases respectively, with 13 bases between them. Germline lookup yields CDR1 SGHTA and CDR2 FQGNSA. This CDR3 region has 15 residues. CDR3: CASSLDTGLIYGYTF. The CDR3 nucleotides read TGTGCCAGCAGCTTAGATACAGGCCTGATCTATGGCTACACCTTC.

The V and J genes are TRBV4-1 and TRBJ2-7; 10 bases match TRBD2. V lost 7 bases to trimming and J lost 4 bases; unmatched junction nucleotides: 13. The V gene's germline CDR1 is MGHRA and CDR2 YSYEKL. This CDR3 has 16 amino acids. The chain's CDR3 is CASTKNVASGGYEQYF. The CDR3 region has the DNA TGCGCCAGCACCAAGAATGTAGCTAGCGGGGGTTACGAGCAGTACTTC.

The chain has TRBV27 and TRBJ1-2, with D possibly being TRBD1 (5 bases). Between the trimmed V and J ends, which lost 8 bases and 8 bases, there was a span of 21 bases. The length of the CDR3 is 14 residues. CDR1 is MNHEY, CDR2 SMNVEV, per germline (reference sequence). CDR3 in DNA: TGTGCCAGCCGCCTAAGAACAGGCCCATACGGCTACACCTTC. It is translated as CASRLRTGPYGYTF.

This clone appeared once. The chain links TRBV27 to TRBJ2-7; 8 nucleotides match TRBD1. This CDR3 spans 14 amino acids. Germline CDR1 MNHEY, CDR2 SMNVEV (reference sequence). V dropped 1 base and J dropped 7; count of bases not matched to a gene: 6. This chain's CDR3 is CASSLWDRSEEQYF. The CDR3 nucleotides are TGTGCCAGCAGTTTATGGGACAGGTCAGAAGAGCAGTACTTC.

Only one count was recorded for this clone. This chain joins TRBV11-2 and TRBJ1-2; D is unclear. Germline assignment: CDR1 SGHAT and CDR2 FQNNGV. Trimming took off 3 bases at V and 8 bases at J, with 16 bases between the two ends. The CDR3 is 14 amino acids. The CDR3 loop reads CASSLRVGFLGYTF. The CDR3 DNA follows: TGTGCCAGCAGCTTGCGGGTGGGGTTCTTGGGCTACACCTTC.

The rearrangement uses TRBV7-7 and TRBJ2-7, with unresolved D. CDR1 is SSHAT and CDR2 is FNYEAQ in the germline V gene (reference sequence). CDR3 length: 14 amino acids. Trimming cost V 2 bases and J 6 bases, with 14 bases left between them. CDR3 bases: TGTGCCAGCAGCTTACAGTCAGGCAGTATCGAGCAGTACTTC. It is translated as CASSLQSGSIEQYF.

This chain uses TRBV7-6 with TRBJ2-7; 10 bases are shared with TRBD2. From germline, CDR1 is SGHVS and CDR2 FNYEAQ. The CDR3 consists of 16 residues. With V trimmed by 1 base and J by 3 bases, 6 bases remained unmatched. CDR3 DNA sequence: TGTGCCAGCAGCTTAGGCCTAGCGGGGGACCACTACGAGCAGTACTTC. Residues: CASSLGLAGDHYEQYF.

The chain employs TRBV7-8 and TRBJ1-4; possibly TRBD1 for D (6 bases). The CDR3 has 14 amino acids. V lost 2 bases, J lost 8 bases, and 12 bases lay in between. The V gene's germline CDR1 is SGHVS and CDR2 FQNEAQ. CDR3 residues: CASSLMDSREKLFF. The CDR3 DNA is TGTGCCAGCAGCTTAATGGACAGTCGGGAAAAACTGTTTTTT.

The J gene is TRBJ2-5, the V gene TRBV15, with a tentative D call TRBD1 (5 bases). This CDR3 is 12 amino acids long. V dropped 7 bases and J dropped 7 bases, with 13 bases sitting between them. CDR1 and CDR2 from the germline V gene are LNHNV and YYDKDF (reference sequence). CDR3 region: CATTLGQGTQYF. The CDR3, as DNA: TGTGCCACCACGCTCGGTCAGGGGACCCAGTACTTC.

The chain has TRBV6-5 and TRBJ2-3; D is ambiguous. Germline V CDR1 and CDR2: MNHEY, SVGAGI. The CDR3 contains 14 residues. Trimming took 11 bases from V and 3 from J, leaving 18 bases between them. Here the CDR3 DNA reads TGTGCCTCCCGGAACAGAGTAGGAACAGATACGCAGTATTTT. This gives the protein CASRNRVGTDTQYF.

This clone was picked up a small number of times. The chain recombines TRBV6-4 with TRBJ2-7; possible D gene TRBD1, 6 bases. The CDR3 runs 13 residues. In germline, CDR1 is MRHNA, CDR2 SNTAGT. Trimming stripped 6 bases from V and 2 bases from J, with 11 bases between. DNA of the CDR3: TGTGCCAGCAGCGGACAGCTTGCCTACGAGCAGTACTTC. Amino acid sequence: CASSGQLAYEQYF.

The chain combines TRBV13 with TRBJ2-7, with 7 bases identical to TRBD1. Trimming cost V 6 bases and J 1 base; bases outside gene matches: 15. The germline V gene has CDR1 PRHDT and CDR2 FYEKMQ (reference sequence). The CDR3 has 17 amino acids. The CDR3 reads CASSSPQTGTASYEQYF. In nucleotides, the CDR3 is TGTGCCAGCAGTTCCCCCCAAACCGGGACAGCTTCCTACGAGCAGTACTTC.

The genes are TRBV5-1 and TRBJ1-1; D is undetermined. The germline V gene encodes CDR1 SGHRS and CDR2 YFSETQ. The CDR3 has 15 residues. Trimming left V 6 bases short and J 4 bases short, with 19 bases between. CDR3 amino acids: CASIPRPSAITEAFF. CDR3 DNA sequence: TGCGCCAGCATCCCGCGGCCCAGCGCAATCACTGAAGCTTTCTTT.

The CDR3 reads CAIGQGKTYEQYF. CDR3 nucleotide sequence: TGTGCCATAGGACAGGGAAAAACCTACGAGCAGTACTTC. The chain has TRBV6-6 and TRBJ2-7; TRBD1 matches 8 bases. This CDR3 has 13 residues. With 10 bases clipped from V and 2 bases from J, the junction kept 7 bases outside the gene matches. Germline V gene lookup returns CDR1 MNHNY and CDR2 SVGAGI (reference sequence).

This clone was seen once. This chain uses TRBV15 with TRBJ2-7; 8 nucleotides agree with TRBD2. Germline CDR1 reads LNHNV; CDR2 reads YYDKDF (reference sequence). V lost 3 bases and J lost 0; bases outside the gene matches: 4. The CDR3 sequence is 15 residues long. CDR3 in DNA: TGTGCCACCAGCAGGGTCCTAGCGGGCTCCTACGAGCAGTACTTC. It codes for CATSRVLAGSYEQYF.

V usage is TRBV6-1 and J usage is TRBJ2-4; 8 bases agree with TRBD1. The J segment lost 0 bases and the V segment lost 4 bases, leaving 5 bases of the junction unmatched. Germline lookup yields CDR1 MNHNS and CDR2 SASEGT. CDR3 size: 16 residues. CDR3 residues: CASSAGGLIAKNIQYF. In DNA form, the CDR3 reads TGTGCCAGCAGTGCAGGGGGCCTTATAGCCAAAAACATTCAGTACTTC.

The V and J genes are TRBV5-1 and TRBJ2-2; D perhaps matches TRBD1 (5 bases). V shed 6 bases and J shed 5 bases, with 11 bases lying between them. CDR1 and CDR2 (germline): SGHRS, YFSETQ. This CDR3 spans 13 amino acids. DNA for the CDR3: TGCGCCAGCAACACAGGAAATACCGGGGAGCTGTTTTTT. This sequence encodes CASNTGNTGELFF.